Listed below are T cell receptor beta chains from one sample, sequenced in a study of blood T cell repertoires in COVID-19. The data were produced by immunoSEQ multiplex PCR, yet TCRdb's version contains in-frame clones alone and is incomplete. Counted here are approximately 100,000 clones, 70% to 90% occurring once; the ten biggest clones make up around 3.9%. The source material was peripheral blood. Every receptor here comes from a human donor with COVID-19, enrolled during active disease. The donor label of this sample is uncertain. CDR3s include the opening cysteine and the closing phenylalanine or tryptophan. Each record gives: V gene, D gene, J gene, clone size, CDR3 DNA, CDR3 protein. A D gene is named only where the DNA matches it firmly. Size values are once, few and many counts, or a class for expanded clones, and some rows have none.

v_gene: TRBV7-2; d_gene: NA; j_gene: TRBJ1-1; abundance: NA; CDR3nt: TGTGCCAGCACCCGACTGAGGTTGAACACTGAAGCTTTCTTT; CDR3aa: CASTRLRLNTEAFF
v_gene: TRBV5-1; d_gene: TRBD2; j_gene: TRBJ2-1; abundance: NA; CDR3nt: TGCGCCAGCACCCCGGCGGGGGGGTCCTACAATGAGCAGTTCTTC; CDR3aa: CASTPAGGSYNEQFF
v_gene: TRBV4-1; d_gene: TRBD1; j_gene: TRBJ1-4; abundance: NA; CDR3nt: TGCGCCAGCAGCCCCACGTGGACAGGGGAGGGTAATGAAAAACTGTTTTTT; CDR3aa: CASSPTWTGEGNEKLFF
v_gene: TRBV6-4; d_gene: NA; j_gene: TRBJ1-1; abundance: NA; CDR3nt: TGTGCCAGCGAGGGGAGGGGAAACACTGAAGCTTTCTTT; CDR3aa: CASEGRGNTEAFF
v_gene: TRBV6-5; d_gene: NA; j_gene: TRBJ2-3; abundance: NA; CDR3nt: TGTGCCAGCAGTTACTCGACAGGAGACACAGATACGCAGTATTTT; CDR3aa: CASSYSTGDTDTQYF
v_gene: TRBV5-5; d_gene: NA; j_gene: TRBJ2-1; abundance: NA; CDR3nt: TGTGCCAGCAGCTTGTTGGTGCTAGGCTACAATGAGCAGTTCTTC; CDR3aa: CASSLLVLGYNEQFF
v_gene: TRBV7-3; d_gene: NA; j_gene: TRBJ2-1; abundance: once; CDR3nt: TGTGCCAGCAGCCCCCCCTGGGCGAATGAGCAGTTCTTC; CDR3aa: CASSPPWANEQFF
v_gene: TRBV6-1; d_gene: NA; j_gene: TRBJ2-7; abundance: NA; CDR3nt: TGTGCCAGCAGTGAAGGGGACACCTACGAGCAGTACTTC; CDR3aa: CASSEGDTYEQYF
v_gene: TRBV2; d_gene: NA; j_gene: TRBJ2-7; abundance: NA; CDR3nt: TGTGCCAGCACCACCACACCGGGGGAGCAGTACTTC; CDR3aa: CASTTTPGEQYF
v_gene: TRBV19; d_gene: TRBD2; j_gene: TRBJ2-5; abundance: NA; CDR3nt: TGTGCCAGTAGTAGACAGCAGAGAGGGAGAGCGGGGGAACAAGAGACCCAGTACTTC; CDR3aa: CASSRQQRGRAGEQETQYF
v_gene: TRBV5-4; d_gene: NA; j_gene: TRBJ2-5; abundance: NA; CDR3nt: TGTGCCAGCAGTGAGCGGAATAACCGGGAGACCCAGTACTTC; CDR3aa: CASSERNNRETQYF
v_gene: TRBV5-1; d_gene: TRBD1; j_gene: TRBJ1-4; abundance: NA; CDR3nt: TGCGCCAGCAGCTTACTAGAGGACAGGGAATTACTGTTTTTT; CDR3aa: CASSLLEDRELLFF
v_gene: TRBV30; d_gene: NA; j_gene: TRBJ2-6; abundance: NA; CDR3nt: TGTGCCTCATCTAGGACAGCCAGCTCTGGGGCCAACGTCCTGACTTTC; CDR3aa: CASSRTASSGANVLTF
v_gene: TRBV6-6; d_gene: NA; j_gene: TRBJ2-3; abundance: NA; CDR3nt: TGTGCCAGCAGTCCGGGGCTTTGGGACTCGGGAGCAGATACGCAGTATTTT; CDR3aa: CASSPGLWDSGADTQYF
v_gene: TRBV6-6; d_gene: TRBD2; j_gene: TRBJ2-7; abundance: NA; CDR3nt: TGTGCCAGCAGTTCCGCTGCAGCGGGGGGGCTTTCCGAGCAGTACTTC; CDR3aa: CASSSAAAGGLSEQYF
v_gene: TRBV10-1; d_gene: TRBD2; j_gene: TRBJ2-3; abundance: NA; CDR3nt: TGCGCCAGCAGCCTAGCGGGAGCCACAGATACGCAGTATTTT; CDR3aa: CASSLAGATDTQYF
v_gene: TRBV27; d_gene: NA; j_gene: TRBJ1-2; abundance: NA; CDR3nt: TGTGCCAGCAGTTTAGGGAGGGGGGACACCCGATATGGCTACACCTTC; CDR3aa: CASSLGRGDTRYGYTF
v_gene: TRBV2; d_gene: TRBD1; j_gene: TRBJ2-5; abundance: NA; CDR3nt: TGTGCCACTGGGGGCAGGGGGCTTGGAGAGACCCAGTACTTC; CDR3aa: CATGGRGLGETQYF
v_gene: TRBV27; d_gene: NA; j_gene: TRBJ2-3; abundance: NA; CDR3nt: TGTGCCAGCAGTTTACGGGACACAGATACGCAGTATTTT; CDR3aa: CASSLRDTDTQYF
v_gene: TRBV4-2; d_gene: NA; j_gene: TRBJ1-2; abundance: few; CDR3nt: TGTGCCAGCAGCCAAGCGGGGGGATACAGGGATGGCTACACCTTC; CDR3aa: CASSQAGGYRDGYTF
v_gene: TRBV6-5; d_gene: NA; j_gene: TRBJ2-3; abundance: NA; CDR3nt: TGTGCCAGCAGTCTACCCAAACTGACAGATACGCAGTATTTT; CDR3aa: CASSLPKLTDTQYF
v_gene: TRBV2; d_gene: TRBD1; j_gene: TRBJ2-2; abundance: NA; CDR3nt: TGTGCCAGCAGGCCGGGACAGGCAGCAGGCGGGGAGCTGTTTTTT; CDR3aa: CASRPGQAAGGELFF
v_gene: TRBV7-9; d_gene: NA; j_gene: TRBJ2-5; abundance: once; CDR3nt: TGTGCCAGCAGCCTGCCACTCCAAGAGACCCAGTACTTC; CDR3aa: CASSLPLQETQYF